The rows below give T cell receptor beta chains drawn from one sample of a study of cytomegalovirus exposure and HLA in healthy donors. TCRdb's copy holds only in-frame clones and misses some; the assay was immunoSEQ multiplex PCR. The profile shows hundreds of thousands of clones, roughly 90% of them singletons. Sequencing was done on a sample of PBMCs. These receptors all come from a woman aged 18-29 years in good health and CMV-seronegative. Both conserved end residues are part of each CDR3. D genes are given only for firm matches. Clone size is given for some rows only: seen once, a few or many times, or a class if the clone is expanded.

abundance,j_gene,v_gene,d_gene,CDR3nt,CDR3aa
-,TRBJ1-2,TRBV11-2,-,TGTGCCAGCAGCTCTTTGACAGGAAGGTCGGATGGCTACACCTTC,CASSSLTGRSDGYTF
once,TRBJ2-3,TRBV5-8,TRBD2,TGTGCCAGCAGCTTGGCGCTAGCGGGGGGCCCCATCGGCACGCAGTATTTT,CASSLALAGGPIGTQYF
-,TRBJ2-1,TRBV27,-,TGTGCCAGCCGTAAAAGCCGTGAGCAGTTCTTC,CASRKSREQFF
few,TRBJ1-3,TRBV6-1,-,TGTGCCAGCAGTGAAATACGTGGGGGCCTGCCTGGAAACACCATATATTTT,CASSEIRGGLPGNTIYF
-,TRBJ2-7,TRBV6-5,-,TGTGCCAGCAGTTCGTCCAGGGTGAGGTCCTACGAGCAGTACTTC,CASSSSRVRSYEQYF
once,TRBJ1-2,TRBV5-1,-,TGCGCCAGCAGCTCGGAAGACAGGCGCTCTAACTATGGCTACACCTTC,CASSSEDRRSNYGYTF
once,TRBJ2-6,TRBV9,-,TGTGCCAGCAGCGTACCGCGGGCGAGCTCTGGGGCCAACGTCCTGACTTTC,CASSVPRASSGANVLTF
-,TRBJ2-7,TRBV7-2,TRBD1,TGTGCCAGCAGCGCATATACAGGGGGGCTATACGAGCAGTACTTC,CASSAYTGGLYEQYF
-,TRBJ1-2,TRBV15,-,TGTGCCACCACTAATGGGCCGACTAACTATGGCTACACCTTC,CATTNGPTNYGYTF
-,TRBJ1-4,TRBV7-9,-,TGTGCCAGCAGCTTAGTCCGGGAGGGAGAGGGAAAACTGTTTTTT,CASSLVREGEGKLFF
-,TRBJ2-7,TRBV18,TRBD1,TGTGCCAGCTCACCTCAGACAGGGGTGGCCTACGAGCAGTACTTC,CASSPQTGVAYEQYF
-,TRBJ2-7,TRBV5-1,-,TGCGCCAGCAGCTTGTCCACGGGAATCTACGAGCAGTACTTC,CASSLSTGIYEQYF
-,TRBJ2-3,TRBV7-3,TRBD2,TGTGCCAGCAGTCGCGGGGGGGCTCGCACAGATACGCAGTATTTT,CASSRGGARTDTQYF
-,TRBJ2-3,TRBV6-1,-,TGTGCCAGCAGATCAGGACAGTCCACAGATACGCAGTATTTT,CASRSGQSTDTQYF
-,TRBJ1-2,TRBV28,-,TGTGCCTCGAGGATCCTGGGGCGGGGGCGAGGGGGCTACACCTTC,CASRILGRGRGGYTF
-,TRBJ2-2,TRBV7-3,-,TGTGCCAGCAGCTTTGCGGGACTCATAGGGACCGGGGAGCTGTTTTTT,CASSFAGLIGTGELFF
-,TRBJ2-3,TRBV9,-,TGTGCCAGCAGCGAGCCGGCAGATACGCAGTATTTT,CASSEPADTQYF
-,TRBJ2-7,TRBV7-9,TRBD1,TGTGCCAGCAGCTTGAGGACAGGGGTCTCCTACGAGCAGTACTTC,CASSLRTGVSYEQYF
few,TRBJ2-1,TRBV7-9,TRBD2,TGTGCCAGCAGCTTAGTGGGCGGGAGAGAGCTGGAGTTCTTC,CASSLVGGRELEFF
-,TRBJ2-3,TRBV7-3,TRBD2,TGTGCCAGCAGCTCTAGCGGGGGGGCCGTAGATACGCAGTATTTT,CASSSSGGAVDTQYF
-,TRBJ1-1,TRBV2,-,TGTGCCAGCATCGAGTTGGCGGACACTGAAGCTTTCTTT,CASIELADTEAFF
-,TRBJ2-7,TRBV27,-,TGTGCCAGCAGTTTAGACAGAGAATACGAGCAGTACTTC,CASSLDREYEQYF
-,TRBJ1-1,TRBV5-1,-,TGCGCCAGCAGCTTGGGTGGGGCAAGCACTGAAGCTTTCTTT,CASSLGGASTEAFF
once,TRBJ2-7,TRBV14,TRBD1,TGTGCCAGCAGCCTAACAGGGGAGATCTCCTACGAGCAGTACTTC,CASSLTGEISYEQYF
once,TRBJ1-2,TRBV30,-,TGTGCCTGGGGGAGGACGACAGCGGGTATTAACTATGGCTACACCTTC,CAWGRTTAGINYGYTF
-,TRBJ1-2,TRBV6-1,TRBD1,TGTGCCAGCAGTCAATCCAGGGGGCTTAAGTATGGCTACACCTTC,CASSQSRGLKYGYTF
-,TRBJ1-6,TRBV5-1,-,TGCGCCAGCAGCTTGGTACTCTCGACAGCCTGGAATTCACCCCTCCACTTT,CASSLVLSTAWNSPLHF
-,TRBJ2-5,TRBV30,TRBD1,TGTGCCTGGAGTCACTCGTGGGACAGCCAAGAGACCCAGTACTTC,CAWSHSWDSQETQYF
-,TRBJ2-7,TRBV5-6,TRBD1,TGTGCCAGCAGCTTTTATCGGCTGGACAGGGGCTACGAGCAGTACTTC,CASSFYRLDRGYEQYF
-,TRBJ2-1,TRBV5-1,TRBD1,TGCGCCAGCAGCTCCGGACAGGTCTCCTACAATGAGCAGTTCTTC,CASSSGQVSYNEQFF
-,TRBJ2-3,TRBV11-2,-,TGTGCCAGCAGCTTTGGGGGGACTAGCACAGATACGCAGTATTTT,CASSFGGTSTDTQYF
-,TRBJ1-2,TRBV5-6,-,TGTGCCAGCAGCTTGGTCGGTTCTCCCCCGGGCACCTTC,CASSLVGSPPGTF
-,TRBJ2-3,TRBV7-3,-,TGTGCCAGCAGCTTTTCCGGGAAGGCATCCGATACGCAGTATTTT,CASSFSGKASDTQYF
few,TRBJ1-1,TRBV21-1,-,TGTGCCAGCAGCAAATCTGGGCTCGCTGAAGCTTTCTTT,CASSKSGLAEAFF
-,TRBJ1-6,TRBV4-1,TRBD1,TGCGCCAGCAGCCAAGGACAGGGGAGGAATTCACCCCTCCACTTT,CASSQGQGRNSPLHF
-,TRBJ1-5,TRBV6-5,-,TGTGCCAGCAGTAAACAGGGCCATAGCAATCAGCCCCAGCATTTT,CASSKQGHSNQPQHF
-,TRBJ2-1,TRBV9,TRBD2,TGTGCCAGCAGCACACAACCGGGACTAGCCCTCAATGAGCAGTTCTTC,CASSTQPGLALNEQFF
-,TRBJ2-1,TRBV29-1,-,TGCAGCGTCCCCGGAGACAATGAGCAGTTCTTC,CSVPGDNEQFF
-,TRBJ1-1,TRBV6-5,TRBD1,TGTGCCAGCAGCCGGGGACAGCAAGGACTTGCTTTCTTT,CASSRGQQGLAFF
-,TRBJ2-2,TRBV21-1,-,TGTGCCAGCAGCCTTGGACCGGGACAGGGTCAAACCGGGGAGCTGTTTTTT,CASSLGPGQGQTGELFF
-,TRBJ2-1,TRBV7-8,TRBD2,TGTGCCAGCAGCCCCCCTGCGGGGGGCTACAATGAGCAGTTCTTC,CASSPPAGGYNEQFF
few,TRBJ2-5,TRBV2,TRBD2,TGTGCCAGCAGGGGGGGGGAGACCCAGTACTTC,CASRGGETQYF
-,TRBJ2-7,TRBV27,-,TGTGCCAGCAGGTCAGGGTACGAGCAGTACTTC,CASRSGYEQYF
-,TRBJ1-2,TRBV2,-,TGTGCCAGCAGTGCAGAAACCAAAGCTAACTATGGCTACACCTTC,CASSAETKANYGYTF
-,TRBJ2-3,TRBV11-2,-,TGTGCCAGCAGCTTAGAGTACCAAGGGGGGGGTACAGATACGCAGTATTTT,CASSLEYQGGGTDTQYF
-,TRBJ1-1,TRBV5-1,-,TGCGCCAGCAGCTTGCGGGAGAACACTGAAGCTTTCTTT,CASSLRENTEAFF
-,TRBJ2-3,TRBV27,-,TGTGCCAGCAGTCCTACCCGAGCAGATACGCAGTATTTT,CASSPTRADTQYF
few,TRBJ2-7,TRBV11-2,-,TGTGCCAGCAGCTTCGGGGCCTACGAGCAGTACTTC,CASSFGAYEQYF